What follows are 5 T cell receptor beta chains derived from one specimen sequenced in a study of PD-L1 blockade in urothelial cancer. Repertoires were generated with immunoSEQ multiplex PCR, while TCRdb's copy carries only in-frame clones and drops some. Among approximately 50,000 clones listed, about 80% were seen once. Specified time point: pretreatment peripheral blood. Material: PBMCs, obtained around atezolizumab (anti-PD-L1) treatment. The origin of the receptors is a man aged 65-85 years with urothelial cancer.

The chain combines TRBV7-9 with TRBJ2-4; tentative D call: TRBD1 (6 bases). Germline V lookup: CDR1 SEHNR, CDR2 FQNEAQ (reference sequence). The V end lost 4 bases, the J end lost 7 bases, and 17 bases lay between the germline ends. The CDR3 consists of 15 residues. The CDR3 DNA sequence: TGTGCCAGCAGCTCCAGGGGTGGAGGCGAGAACATTCAGTACTTC. The encoded protein is CASSSRGGGENIQYF. Complete variable domain (other parts from reference TRBV7-9 and TRBJ2-4): DTGVSQNPRHKITKRGQNVTFRCDPISEHNRLYWYRQTLGQGPEFLTYFQNEAQLEKSRLLSDRFSAERPKGSFSTLEIQRTEQGDSAMYLCASSSRGGGENIQYFGAGTRLSVL.

This rearrangement joins TRBV6-1 to TRBJ1-1; TRBD1 aligns across 7 bases. The CDR3 contains 13 residues. V trimming: 6 bases; J trimming: 7 bases; junction bases outside the gene matches: 8. The V gene's germline CDR1 is MNHNS and CDR2 SASEGT. CDR3 loop: CASRGQGVGEAFF. The CDR3 DNA follows: TGTGCCAGCAGGGGCCAGGGGGTGGGTGAAGCTTTCTTT.

The chain has TRBV6-1 and TRBJ1-2, with TRBD1 as a possible D gene (5 bases). Between the trimmed V and J ends, which lost 4 bases and 6 bases, there was a span of 12 bases. The CDR3 is 13 residues long. The germline gives CDR1 MNHNS, CDR2 SASEGT. The CDR3 is CASSVGGPNGYTF. The CDR3 region has the DNA TGTGCCAGCAGTGTGGGGGGTCCCAATGGCTACACCTTC.

The chain couples TRBV7-2 to TRBJ2-7; 7 nucleotides match TRBD2. This CDR3 comprises 14 residues. CDR1 and CDR2 (germline): SGHTA, FQGNSA. J lost 4 bases, V lost 1 base, and 4 bases had no gene match. The CDR3 nucleotides are TGTGCCAGCAGCTTAGAGGCGGGAGCGTACGAGCAGTACTTC. It codes for CASSLEAGAYEQYF.

The V gene is TRBV27, the J gene TRBJ1-6; unclear D gene. Germline lookup yields CDR1 MNHEY and CDR2 SMNVEV (reference sequence). This CDR3 has 12 amino acids. The ends were cut back, 5 bases at V and 6 bases at J, with 5 bases in the middle. The CDR3 nucleotides are TGTGCCAGCAGTGGCCTTAATTCACCCCTCCACTTT. Its protein is CASSGLNSPLHF.